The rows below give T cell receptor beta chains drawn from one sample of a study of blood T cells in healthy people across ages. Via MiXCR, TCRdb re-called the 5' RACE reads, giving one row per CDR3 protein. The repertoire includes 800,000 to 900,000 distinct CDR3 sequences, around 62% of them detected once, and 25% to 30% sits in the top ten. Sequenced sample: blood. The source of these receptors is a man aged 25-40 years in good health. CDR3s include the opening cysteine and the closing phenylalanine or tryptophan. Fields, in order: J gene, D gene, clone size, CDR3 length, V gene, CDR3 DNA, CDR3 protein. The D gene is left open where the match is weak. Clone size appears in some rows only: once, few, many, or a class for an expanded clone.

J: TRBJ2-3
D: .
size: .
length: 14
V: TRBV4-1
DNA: TGCGCCAGCAGCTTCGGCAGGGTCAGCGATACGCAGTATTTT
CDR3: CASSFGRVSDTQYF

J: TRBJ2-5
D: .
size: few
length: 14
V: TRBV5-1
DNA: TGCGCCAGCAGCACCCTCGGAGCGGAGGAGACCCAGTACTTC
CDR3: CASSTLGAEETQYF

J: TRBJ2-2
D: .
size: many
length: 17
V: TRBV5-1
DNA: TGCGCCAGCAGCTTTAACGGGGGGCCATCGAACACCGGGGAGCTGTTTTTT
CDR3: CASSFNGGPSNTGELFF

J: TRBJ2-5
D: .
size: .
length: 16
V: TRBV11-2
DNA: TGTGCCAGCAGCAAGCTTTTATCGAGTACCGGGGAGACCCAGTACTTC
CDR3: CASSKLLSSTGETQYF

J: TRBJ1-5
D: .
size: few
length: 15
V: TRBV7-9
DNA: TGTGCCAGCAGCTTAGGGGGTAATAGCAATCAGCCCCAGCATTTT
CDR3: CASSLGGNSNQPQHF

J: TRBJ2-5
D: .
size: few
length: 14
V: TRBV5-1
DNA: TGCGCCAGCAGCTTGGAACAGCCAGCGAGAGAGCAGTACTTC
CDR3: CASSLEQPAREQYF

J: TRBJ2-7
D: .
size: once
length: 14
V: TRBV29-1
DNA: TGCAGCGCCGTCGGCCCGGGAAAGTCGGGCGAGCAGTACTTC
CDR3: CSAVGPGKSGEQYF

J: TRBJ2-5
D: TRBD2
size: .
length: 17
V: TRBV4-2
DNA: TGTGCCAGCAGCCAAGATGGGAGCGGGGGGGCCCAAGAGACCCAGTACTTC
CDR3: CASSQDGSGGAQETQYF

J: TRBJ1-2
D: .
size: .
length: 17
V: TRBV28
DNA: TGTGCCAGCAGTTTCCCCGGACAGACGCCGATTGACTATGGCTACACCTTC
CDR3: CASSFPGQTPIDYGYTF

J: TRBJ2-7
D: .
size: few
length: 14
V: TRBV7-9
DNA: TGTGCCAGCAGCTCCTCGGGACGGTCCTACGAGCAGTACTTC
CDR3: CASSSSGRSYEQYF

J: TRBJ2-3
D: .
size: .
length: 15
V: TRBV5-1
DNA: TGCGCCAGCAGCTTGGCCAGGGATGACACAGATACGCAGTATTTT
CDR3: CASSLARDDTDTQYF

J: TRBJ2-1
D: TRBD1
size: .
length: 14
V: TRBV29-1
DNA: TGCAGCGTTGAGTCCAGGGGGCTTTCTAATGAGCAGTTCTTC
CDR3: CSVESRGLSNEQFF

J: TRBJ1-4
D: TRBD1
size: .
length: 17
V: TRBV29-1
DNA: TGCAGCGTTCGCTCAAAGGGCGGACAGGACAGAAGGGAAAAACTGTTTTTT
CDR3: CSVRSKGGQDRREKLFF

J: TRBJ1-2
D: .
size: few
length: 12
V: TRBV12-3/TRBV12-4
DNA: TGTGCCAGCAGTTTGGGAGGTCCCGGCTACACCTTC
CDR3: CASSLGGPGYTF

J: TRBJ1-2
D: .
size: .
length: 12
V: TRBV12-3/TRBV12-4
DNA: TGTGCCAGCAGTCCTGGGGACACCCGGAACACCTTC
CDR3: CASSPGDTRNTF

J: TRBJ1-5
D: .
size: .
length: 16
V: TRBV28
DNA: TGTGCCAGCAGTTTAATTCGGGAGCTCGCCAATCAGCCCCAGCATTTT
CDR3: CASSLIRELANQPQHF

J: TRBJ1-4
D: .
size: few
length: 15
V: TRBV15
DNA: TGTGCCACCAGCAGAGATGGAAACCTGGGAGAAAAACTGTTTTTT
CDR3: CATSRDGNLGEKLFF

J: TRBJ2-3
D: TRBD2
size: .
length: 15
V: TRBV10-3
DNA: TGTGCCAGCCTAGCGGGGGGGTACAGCACAGATACGCAGTATTTT
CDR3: CASLAGGYSTDTQYF

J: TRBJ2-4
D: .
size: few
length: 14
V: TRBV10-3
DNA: TGTGCCATCAGGAGTGCGACAGACAAAAACATTCAGTACTTC
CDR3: CAIRSATDKNIQYF

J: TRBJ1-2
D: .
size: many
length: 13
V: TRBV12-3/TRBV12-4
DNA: TGTGCCAGCAGTTTAGGGCAGGGCTTTGGCTACACCTTC
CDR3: CASSLGQGFGYTF

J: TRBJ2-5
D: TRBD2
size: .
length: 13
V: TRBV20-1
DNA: TGCAGTGCCGGGGGGGGGTGGCAAGAGACCCAGTACTTC
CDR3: CSAGGGWQETQYF

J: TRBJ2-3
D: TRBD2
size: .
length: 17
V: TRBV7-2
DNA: TGTGCCAGCAGCTTAGGGCTAGCGGGTAGTGGCACAGATACGCAGTATTTT
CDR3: CASSLGLAGSGTDTQYF

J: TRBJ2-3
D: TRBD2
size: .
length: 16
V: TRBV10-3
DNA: TGTGCCATCAGCAAATCCAGCGGGGGAAACACAGATACGCAGTATTTT
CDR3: CAISKSSGGNTDTQYF

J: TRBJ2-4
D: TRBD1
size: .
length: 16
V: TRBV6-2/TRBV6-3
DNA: TGTGCCAGCAGTTACTTGCCACAGGGGAGTCGGAACATTCAGTACTTC
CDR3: CASSYLPQGSRNIQYF

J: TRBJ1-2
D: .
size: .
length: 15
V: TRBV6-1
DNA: TGTGCCAGCAGTGAAGGGGGACCGAGATTCTATGGCTACACCTTC
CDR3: CASSEGGPRFYGYTF

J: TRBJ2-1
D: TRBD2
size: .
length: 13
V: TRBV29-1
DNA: TGCAGCACAGTCCCTACGGGGGGTAATGAGCAGTTCTTC
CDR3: CSTVPTGGNEQFF